Here is one T cell receptor beta chain with its context. Its cognate antigen is unknown. The sample is drawn from a study of identical twins. From the 5' RACE reads, TCRdb called clonotypes with MiXCR, one entry per CDR3 protein. The profile shows approximately 1.8 million distinct CDR3 sequences, roughly 35% of them singletons. Study-level points and caveats: Among monozygotic twins, out-of-frame TCR alpha sharing exceeded what models predicted. Twins' surplus sharing was weaker for beta out-of-frame sequences. In zero-insertion analyses, partial confounding could arise from invariant MAIT and iNKT cells. Twin pairs' shared out-of-frame alpha sequences were enriched in low generation probability.

This CDR3 has 14 amino acids. Trimming removed 3 bases from V and 3 bases from J, with 9 bases in between. From germline, CDR1 is DFQATT and CDR2 SNEGSKA (reference sequence). Sequenced: cord blood. This chain connects TRBV20-1 to TRBJ1-6, with D perhaps matching TRBD1 (5 bases). The source is a newborn girl in good health. The CDR3 DNA is TGCAGTGCTAGGAGGCAGGGCTATAATTCACCCCTCCACTTT. Translation gives CSARRQGYNSPLHF.